Following are 27 T cell receptor beta chains from one sample sequenced in a study of blood T cells in healthy people across ages. Using a J-beta primer mix together with a sample-barcoded 5' primer, a second PCR was run for roughly 6 to 12 cycles. TCRdb re-analysed the 5' RACE reads in MiXCR, keeping a single row per CDR3 protein. The sample has approximately 800,000 distinct CDR3 sequences, about 46% seen once. Specimen: blood. The source of these receptors is a man aged 80 or over in good health.

The chain has TRBV29-1 and TRBJ2-3, with a possible D match to TRBD1 (6 bases). Germline V gene data show CDR1 as SQVTM and CDR2 as ANQGSEA. This CDR3 has 13 amino acids. V shed 8 bases and J shed 2 bases, with 14 bases lying between them. CDR3 DNA sequence: TGCAGCACTGGGGGCACCTACACAGATACGCAGTATTTT. As protein: CSTGGTYTDTQYF.

This clonotype appeared a few times. This chain uses TRBV2 with TRBJ2-3; D possibly corresponds to TRBD1 (5 bases). V was cut by 7 bases and J by 5 bases, with 10 bases left in between. The CDR3 length is 12 residues. CDR1 is SNHLY and CDR2 is FYNNEI in the germline V gene. DNA for the CDR3: TGTGCCAGCAAATGGGGCGGAGATACGCAGTATTTT. This encodes CASKWGGDTQYF.

This clonotype was detected many times. The chain carries TRBV10-3 and TRBJ2-7; 16 nucleotides match TRBD2. Germline assignment: CDR1 ENHRY and CDR2 SYGVKD. The CDR3 runs 15 residues. Trimming cost V 7 bases and J 5 bases; bases outside gene matches: 5. CDR3 bases: TGTGCCATCAAAGGGACTAGCGGGAGGGCCAACGAGCAGTACTTC. This encodes CAIKGTSGRANEQYF.

This sequence joins TRBV27 and TRBJ2-1; possible D gene TRBD2, 6 bases. Germline values: CDR1 MNHEY, CDR2 SMNVEV (reference sequence). This CDR3 spans 13 amino acids. V lost 5 bases and J 6 bases, leaving 11 bases between the germline ends. In DNA, the CDR3 is TGTGCCAGCAGTGGCGACGGGGGCAATGAGCAGTTCTTC. It specifies CASSGDGGNEQFF.

The chain recombines TRBV4-1 with TRBJ2-1; 10 bases fit TRBD1. Germline assignment: CDR1 MGHRA and CDR2 YSYEKL. The junction had 6 bases not matched to a gene; V was cut back by 5 bases and J by 2 bases. This CDR3 contains 16 residues. DNA for the CDR3: TGCGCCAGCAGCAACGGACAGGGGGTCACCTACAATGAGCAGTTCTTC. It is translated as CASSNGQGVTYNEQFF.

This clonotype has only a few counts. V usage is TRBV5-1 and J usage is TRBJ1-5; 7 bases agree with TRBD1. Germline V gene sequence: CDR1 SGHRS, CDR2 YFSETQ. V dropped 0 bases and J dropped 4; count of bases not matched to a gene: 16. The CDR3 consists of 19 residues. For the CDR3, the DNA is TGCGCCAGCAGCTTGGGAGGGTATAAGACAGGGTTGGTTAATCAGCCCCAGCATTTT. It specifies CASSLGGYKTGLVNQPQHF.

The J gene is TRBJ2-5, the V gene TRBV5-1; 7 positions match TRBD1. Germline lookup yields CDR1 SGHRS and CDR2 YFSETQ. The CDR3 sequence is 15 residues long. The J segment lost 5 bases and the V segment lost 0 bases, leaving 7 bases of the junction unmatched. The DNA of the CDR3 is TGCGCCAGCAGCTTGGATGACAGGGCTGGTGAGACCCAGTACTTC. This gives the protein CASSLDDRAGETQYF.

In this sample, this clonotype turned up many times. A junction boundary mismatches the germline segment, possibly from a read error. The V gene is TRBV5-1, the J gene TRBJ2-1; 9 nucleotides line up with TRBD2. CDR3 length: 15 residues. Germline V gene lookup returns CDR1 SGHRS and CDR2 YFSETQ. The CDR3 bases are TGTGCCAGCAGCTTAGCTAGCGGGGCGTACAATGAGCAGTTCTTC. Translating gives CASSLASGAYNEQFF.

The J gene is TRBJ2-4, the V gene TRBV7-2; no firm D call. V lost 5 bases, J lost 1 base, and 18 bases lay in between. The CDR3 consists of 17 residues. Germline CDR1 is SGHTA and CDR2 is FQGNSA. The CDR3 is CASSPGGSRIAKNIQYF. For the CDR3, the DNA is TGTGCCAGCAGCCCCGGTGGTAGCAGGATCGCCAAAAACATTCAGTACTTC.

As to this clonotype: A read error may account for a junction end that differs from germline. This rearrangement joins TRBV4-2 to TRBJ2-7; TRBD2 matches 8 bases. CDR3 length equals 16 residues. CDR1 LGHNA and CDR2 YNFKEQ come from the germline V gene. The CDR3 DNA is TGTGCCTGCAGCCAAGAAGGGGCGGGAGGTCGAAGCGAGCAGTACTTC. Its translation: CACSQEGAGGRSEQYF.

This clonotype has at least ten counts. V and J are TRBV20-1 and TRBJ2-7; tentatively, D is TRBD1 (5 bases). The V and J ends lost 7 bases and 6 bases respectively, with 13 bases between them. Germline V gene sequence: CDR1 DFQATT, CDR2 SNEGSKA (reference sequence). The CDR3 runs 11 residues. In DNA, the CDR3 is TGCAGTGGGTACAGGATTTCCGAGCAGTACTTC. Translated: CSGYRISEQYF.

V usage is TRBV12-3 or TRBV12-4 and J usage is TRBJ1-1; D perhaps matches TRBD1 (5 bases). This CDR3 region has 14 residues. V dropped 2 bases and J dropped 1 base, with 8 bases sitting between them. CDR3 nucleotide sequence: TGTGCCAGCAGTTTATGGGGGGAGAACACTGAAGCTTTCTTT. It specifies CASSLWGENTEAFF.

This clonotype showed up many times. This chain uses TRBV12-3 or TRBV12-4 with TRBJ1-6, with D possibly being TRBD1 (5 bases). The CDR3 extends over 16 amino acids. Between the trimmed V and J ends, which lost 2 bases and 2 bases, there was a span of 10 bases. The CDR3 sequence is CASSLTGRTYNSPLHF. CDR3 DNA sequence: TGTGCCAGCAGTTTAACGGGGCGAACCTATAATTCACCCCTCCACTTT.

V gene TRBV11-3 combines with J gene TRBJ2-1; no reliable D call. The CDR3 contains 13 residues. Germline assignment: CDR1 SGHNT and CDR2 YENEEA. V shed 5 bases and J shed 10 bases, with 15 bases lying between them. CDR3 bases: TGTGCCAGCAGCCAAAGCCCGGGTGGCGAGCAGTTCTTC. Protein sequence: CASSQSPGGEQFF.

The rearrangement uses TRBV7-2 and TRBJ1-1; TRBD1 agrees at 7 bases. V trimming: 4 bases; J trimming: 0 bases; junction bases outside the gene matches: 5. The CDR3 sequence is 15 residues long. Germline V gene data show CDR1 as SGHTA and CDR2 as FQGNSA. CDR3 loop: CASSSDRHLNTEAFF. In nucleotides, the CDR3 is TGTGCCAGCAGCTCGGACAGGCATCTGAACACTGAAGCTTTCTTT.

This chain uses TRBV3-1 with TRBJ2-1, with 12 positions matching TRBD2. The CDR3 totals 15 residues. Germline V gene data show CDR1 as LGHDT and CDR2 as YNNKEL (reference sequence). The V segment lost 4 bases and the J segment 6 bases; nucleotides outside the gene matches: 4. The CDR3 region is CASSPRTSGINEQFF. The CDR3 DNA reads TGTGCCAGCAGCCCCCGGACTAGCGGGATCAATGAGCAGTTCTTC.

This chain joins TRBV14 and TRBJ1-6; TRBD1 aligns across 10 bases. CDR3 length: 13 residues. The germline V gene has CDR1 SGHDN and CDR2 FVKESK. The ends lost 6 bases at V and 8 bases at J; junction bases unmatched: 1. DNA of the CDR3: TGTGCCAGCAGGGGACAGGGGTATTCACCCCTCCACTTT. Its protein product is CASRGQGYSPLHF.

The sample holds a few counts of this clonotype. V and J are TRBV27 and TRBJ1-6; the D is unclear. The germline V and J ends were trimmed by 3 bases and 2 bases, with 2 bases remaining between them. The length of the CDR3 is 13 residues. Germline V gene data show CDR1 as MNHEY and CDR2 as SMNVEV (reference sequence). Here the CDR3 reads CASSFAYNSPLHF. The DNA of the CDR3 is TGTGCCAGCAGTTTCGCCTATAATTCACCCCTCCACTTT.

This clonotype was seen only a few times. The chain joins TRBV5-1 to TRBJ2-1; D call uncertain. Germline CDR1 SGHRS, CDR2 YFSETQ. The CDR3 is 14 residues long. Trimming pared 0 bases from V and 6 bases from J, leaving 10 bases between. CDR3 sequence: CASSLDKGFNEQFF. The DNA of the CDR3 is TGCGCCAGCAGCTTGGATAAGGGATTCAATGAGCAGTTCTTC.

The chain recombines TRBV2 with TRBJ2-1; D is possibly TRBD2 (6 bases). CDR3 size: 14 residues. Trimming took off 6 bases at V and 5 bases at J, with 14 bases between the two ends. Germline V lookup: CDR1 SNHLY, CDR2 FYNNEI. CDR3 protein: CASRGREVNNEQFF. For the CDR3, the DNA is TGTGCCAGCAGGGGCAGGGAGGTGAACAATGAGCAGTTCTTC.

This clonotype was seen more than once but under ten times. The rearrangement joins TRBV20-1 to TRBJ2-3; 8 bases are shared with TRBD2. V lost 5 bases to trimming and J lost 4 bases; unmatched junction nucleotides: 5. CDR1 DFQATT and CDR2 SNEGSKA come from the germline V gene (reference sequence). CDR3 length: 13 residues. CDR3 DNA: TGCAGTGCTGGAGCGGGAGTATCAGATACGCAGTATTTT. It translates to CSAGAGVSDTQYF.

The chain carries TRBV29-1 and TRBJ2-5, with a possible D match to TRBD1 (6 bases). CDR3 size: 15 residues. Germline values: CDR1 SQVTM, CDR2 ANQGSEA. Deletions cut 3 bases from V and 11 bases from J, with 25 bases between. The CDR3 is CSVDRNRRDINEQYF. The CDR3 DNA reads TGCAGCGTTGACCGGAATCGCAGGGACATCAATGAGCAGTACTTC.

The chain recombines TRBV4-2 with TRBJ2-3, with D perhaps being TRBD1 or TRBD2 (5 bases each). V dropped 1 base and J dropped 2 bases, with 16 bases sitting between them. CDR3 length equals 17 residues. From germline, CDR1 is LGHNA and CDR2 YNFKEQ. CDR3 sequence: CASSQGSGLLVTDTQYF. The DNA of the CDR3 is TGTGCCAGCAGCCAAGGCTCGGGGCTTCTCGTCACAGATACGCAGTATTTT.

The rearrangement joins TRBV20-1 to TRBJ1-5; D perhaps matches TRBD1 (6 bases). CDR1 is DFQATT and CDR2 is SNEGSKA in the germline V gene (reference sequence). With 3 bases removed from V and 4 bases from J, the gap between germline ends came to 16 bases. CDR3 length: 15 amino acids. This CDR3 is CSASVSGTLNQPQHF. CDR3 nucleotide sequence: TGCAGTGCTAGTGTATCCGGGACACTGAATCAGCCCCAGCATTTT.

The V gene is TRBV20-1, the J gene TRBJ2-7, with 10 bases identical to TRBD1. CDR1 is DFQATT, CDR2 SNEGSKA, per germline (reference sequence). The ends lost 6 bases at V and 1 base at J; junction bases unmatched: 3. CDR3 length equals 13 residues. CDR3: CSALGQGSYEQYF. The CDR3 bases are TGCAGTGCCCTGGGACAGGGGTCCTACGAGCAGTACTTC.

V and J are TRBV6-2 or TRBV6-3 and TRBJ2-7; 9 bases line up with TRBD2. Germline CDR1 reads MNHEY; CDR2 reads SVGEGT. The CDR3 runs 15 residues. V was clipped by 5 bases and J by 4 bases; unmatched bases: 9. The CDR3: CASSPFSGSMYEQYF. The CDR3 DNA reads TGTGCCAGCAGTCCATTTAGCGGGAGTATGTACGAGCAGTACTTC.

This clonotype has only a few counts. The rearrangement uses TRBV20-1 and TRBJ1-5; a weak D match, TRBD1 (6 bases). V was clipped by 1 base and J by 7 bases, with 14 bases between them. The CDR3 length is 14 residues. Germline lookup yields CDR1 DFQATT and CDR2 SNEGSKA (reference sequence). Written as DNA, the CDR3 is TGCAGTGCTAGAGTCCCGACAGGCGGACAGCCCCAGCATTTT. Translating it yields CSARVPTGGQPQHF.